A single TCR beta chain is shown here with its context. Its antigen is undetermined. Germline CDR1 is LGHNT and CDR2 is FRNRAP. Trimming removed 3 bases at V and 1 base at J, with 16 bases between. The CDR3 consists of 17 residues. The sample belongs to a study of T cell responses to AZD1222 COVID-19 vaccine. Study-wide results and limits: Close to half of all spike-specific TCRs reportedly target regions of the variants that are unmutated. After the peak T cell response, and only then, were repertoires sampled. The CD4 TCRs associated with vaccination extended across spike and predominated at 160-218 and 743-854.

TCRdb keeps only in-frame clones here, not all; method: immunoSEQ multiplex PCR. This table has about 97,000 clones, 91% appearing once. The clonotype originates from an adult in good health. V gene TRBV12-5 combines with J gene TRBJ2-1; D possibly corresponds to TRBD1 (6 bases). The specimen comprised peripheral blood, sampled on day 0 of AZD1222 vaccination. The CDR3 loop reads CASGLNQGFRSYNEQFF. The DNA for the CDR3 is TGTGCTAGTGGTTTAAATCAGGGGTTCCGATCCTACAATGAGCAGTTCTTC.